These 24 T cell receptor beta chains were sequenced from one sample in a study of T-cell reconstitution after alpha-beta-depleted transplantation in children. Unique molecular identifiers were incorporated when the TCRbeta library was constructed. TCRdb redid the calling of the PCR reads with MiXCR, one entry per CDR3 protein. The sample lists just under 550,000 distinct CDR3 sequences, about 17% occurring once. The sequencing used PBMCs from the stem cell graft donor, collected from the stem cell graft. Receptors were obtained from a human donor who donated a stem cell graft to a child with acute lymphoblastic leukemia.

The table lists this clonotype with many counts. The genes are TRBV5-1 and TRBJ2-1; D not resolved. The V and J ends lost 1 base and 6 bases respectively, with 5 bases between them. Germline values: CDR1 SGHRS, CDR2 YFSETQ. This CDR3 is 12 amino acids long. The DNA for the CDR3 is TGCGCCAGCAGCTTGTTGGCCAATGAGCAGTTCTTC. It yields the protein CASSLLANEQFF. Filled out from reference TRBV5-1 and TRBJ2-1, the complete variable domain reads KAGVTQTPRYLIKTRGQQVTLSCSPISGHRSVSWYQQTPGQGLQFLFEYFSETQRNKGNFPGRFSGRQFSNSRSEMNVSTLELGDSALYLCASSLLANEQFFGPGTRLTVL.

This clonotype is a singleton in its sample. This chain links TRBV4-1 with TRBJ2-5; 9 nucleotides align to TRBD1. This CDR3 comprises 17 residues. V shed 4 bases, J shed 5 bases, and the junction held 14 bases outside the gene matches. Germline CDR1 reads MGHRA; CDR2 reads YSYEKL. In DNA form, the CDR3 reads TGCGCCAGCAGCCCGCCACCCGGGACAGGGACGGCGGAGACCCAGTACTTC. Its translation is CASSPPPGTGTAETQYF.

This clonotype was seen a few times. Here the CDR3 reads CSARDPEEVSYEQYF. CDR3 DNA sequence: TGCAGTGCTAGAGATCCCGAAGAGGTTTCCTACGAGCAGTACTTC. V and J are TRBV20-1 and TRBJ2-7, with D uncertain. Trimming left V 0 bases short and J 1 base short, with 13 bases between. This CDR3 spans 15 amino acids. Germline V gene sequence: CDR1 DFQATT, CDR2 SNEGSKA (reference sequence).

The sample holds a few counts of this clonotype. The gene calls are TRBV5-1 and TRBJ2-1; D not resolved. The CDR3 covers 14 residues. Germline CDR1 reads SGHRS; CDR2 reads YFSETQ. Trimming pared 4 bases from V and 5 bases from J, leaving 13 bases between. The CDR3 nucleotides are TGCGCCAGCAGCCCCTCGGTCAGGAACAATGAGCAGTTCTTC. It specifies CASSPSVRNNEQFF.

This clonotype showed up just a few times. J is TRBJ1-1 and V is TRBV20-1; 9 nucleotides match TRBD1. The J segment lost 6 bases and the V segment lost 8 bases, leaving 7 bases of the junction unmatched. The CDR3 totals 12 residues. CDR1 is DFQATT, CDR2 SNEGSKA, per germline (reference sequence). CDR3 coding DNA: TGCAGTACCGACAGGGGGGTGGCTGAAGCTTTCTTT. It encodes CSTDRGVAEAFF.

The CDR3 DNA sequence: TGTGCCTGGAGTCCGGGACGGCAAAATGAAAAACTGTTTTTT. Its translation: CAWSPGRQNEKLFF. The chain recombines TRBV30 with TRBJ1-4; TRBD1 is a possible D gene (5 bases). V was shortened by 2 bases and J by 5 bases, with 12 bases between the two germline ends. The germline V gene has CDR1 GTSNPN and CDR2 SVGIG (reference sequence). The CDR3 extends over 14 amino acids.

This clonotype was seen only a few times. The chain employs TRBV20-1 and TRBJ2-7, with 8 positions matching TRBD2. Germline CDR1 reads DFQATT; CDR2 reads SNEGSKA (reference sequence). The V segment lost 0 bases and the J segment 4 bases; nucleotides outside the gene matches: 5. The CDR3 extends over 14 amino acids. The CDR3 is CSARDVSGGYEQYF. CDR3 in DNA: TGCAGTGCTAGAGATGTATCGGGAGGGTACGAGCAGTACTTC.

The chain has TRBV4-1 and TRBJ2-5, with 7 bases identical to TRBD1. The trim removed 4 bases at V and 2 bases at J, leaving 10 bases unmatched. Germline CDR1 reads MGHRA; CDR2 reads YSYEKL. The CDR3 extends over 16 amino acids. The CDR3: CASSLGQALPQETQYF. As DNA, the CDR3 is TGCGCCAGCAGCCTCGGACAGGCTTTGCCACAAGAGACCCAGTACTTC.

The chain uses TRBV29-1 and TRBJ1-2; no reliable D call. The germline CDR1 and CDR2 sequences are SQVTM and ANQGSEA. V lost 4 bases and J lost 10, with 13 bases in between. The CDR3 extends over 11 amino acids. In DNA form, the CDR3 reads TGCAGCGTTGGGGTGCAGGATACCTACACCTTC. Its translation: CSVGVQDTYTF.

CDR3 region: CASSKEPPSEQFF. The CDR3 region has the DNA TGTGCCAGCTCTAAGGAACCCCCCAGTGAGCAGTTCTTC. The rearrangement joins TRBV6-4 to TRBJ2-1; D remains unclear. Germline lookup yields CDR1 MRHNA and CDR2 SNTAGT. CDR3 length: 13 amino acids. Trimming stripped 8 bases from V and 9 bases from J, with 17 bases between.

The V call is TRBV7-1, the J call TRBJ1-2; 8 bases fit TRBD1. TRBV7-1 is sorted into the ORF group, with uncertain function. The CDR3 contains 15 residues. Losses at the gene ends were 6 bases for V and 6 bases for J; bases not matched to a gene: 12. CDR3 nucleotide sequence: TGTGCCAGCAGGGGCCTCGGACAGGGCTTAGATGGCTACACCTTC. Amino acid sequence: CASRGLGQGLDGYTF.

The genes are TRBV7-9 and TRBJ2-7; 9 bases line up with TRBD1. Germline assignment: CDR1 SEHNR and CDR2 FQNEAQ (reference sequence). The CDR3 is made up of 14 amino acids. Unmatched junction bases numbered 5, after V lost 2 bases and J lost 6 bases. CDR3 in amino acids: CASSLPQGAGEQYF. CDR3 DNA sequence: TGTGCCAGCAGCTTACCACAGGGGGCAGGCGAGCAGTACTTC.

The sample holds a few counts of this clonotype. This sequence joins TRBV5-1 and TRBJ2-5; 11 positions agree with TRBD2. J lost 1 base, V lost 4 bases, and 6 bases had no gene match. CDR3 length: 16 amino acids. CDR1 and CDR2 from the germline V gene are SGHRS and YFSETQ. This chain's CDR3 is CASSKGTSGIQETQYF. CDR3 sequence (DNA): TGCGCCAGCAGCAAGGGGACTAGCGGAATCCAAGAGACCCAGTACTTC.

This clonotype was counted a few times. V is TRBV5-1 and J is TRBJ2-5; possible D gene TRBD2, 5 bases. From germline, CDR1 is SGHRS and CDR2 YFSETQ. The ends were cut back, 1 base at V and 4 bases at J, with 20 bases in the middle. The CDR3 is 17 residues long. The chain's CDR3 is CASSLSPRRLSGETQYF. CDR3 DNA sequence: TGCGCCAGCAGCTTGTCTCCCCGGAGACTAAGTGGAGAGACCCAGTACTTC.

The genes are TRBV5-6 and TRBJ2-1, with D tentatively TRBD2 (6 bases). This CDR3 is 15 amino acids long. Germline V gives CDR1 SGHDT, CDR2 YYEEEE. The V gene lost 4 bases and the J gene lost 4 bases, with 15 bases spanning the gap. The chain's CDR3 is CASSRGPGLYNEQFF. The CDR3 nucleotides read TGTGCCAGCAGCCGCGGTCCAGGACTATACAATGAGCAGTTCTTC.

This clonotype was seen a handful of times. This chain connects TRBV6-1 to TRBJ2-3; 15 bases match TRBD2. The CDR3 runs 17 residues. The germline V gene encodes CDR1 MNHNS and CDR2 SASEGT. The V segment lost 6 bases and the J segment 4 bases; nucleotides outside the gene matches: 8. DNA for the CDR3: TGTGCCAGCAGGCCCGCTGGACTAGCGGGAGGGGCAGATACGCAGTATTTT. The encoded protein is CASRPAGLAGGADTQYF.

V usage is TRBV14 and J usage is TRBJ1-2; TRBD1 might be the D (6 bases). The CDR3 consists of 17 residues. V was trimmed by 0 bases and J by 4 bases, leaving 18 bases between them. Germline V gene sequence: CDR1 SGHDN, CDR2 FVKESK. In DNA, the CDR3 is TGTGCCAGCAGCCAAGATACATGGACAGCCCCCACCTATGGCTACACCTTC. This codes for CASSQDTWTAPTYGYTF.

The chain combines TRBV5-1 with TRBJ2-2; TRBD1 might be the D (5 bases). CDR3 length: 16 residues. Trimming removed 3 bases at V and 0 bases at J, with 12 bases between. The V gene's germline CDR1 is SGHRS and CDR2 YFSETQ. The chain's CDR3 is CASSWQGHPNTGELFF. CDR3 sequence (DNA): TGCGCCAGCAGCTGGCAAGGACACCCGAACACCGGGGAGCTGTTTTTT.

The chain has TRBV12-3 or TRBV12-4 and TRBJ2-7, with TRBD1 as a possible D gene (6 bases). V shed 3 bases and J shed 3 bases, with 9 bases lying between them. The CDR3 spans 13 residues. In DNA, the CDR3 is TGTGCCAGCAGTTTTAACAGGGTCTACGAGCAGTACTTC. Protein sequence: CASSFNRVYEQYF.

V gene TRBV27 combines with J gene TRBJ2-2; 8 bases are shared with TRBD2. This CDR3 is 17 amino acids long. Germline assignment: CDR1 MNHEY and CDR2 SMNVEV (reference sequence). The V segment lost 5 bases and the J segment 0 bases; nucleotides outside the gene matches: 8. In DNA form, the CDR3 reads TGTGCCAGCAGTCCCAAAGCGGGAGTGACGAACACCGGGGAGCTGTTTTTT. It yields the protein CASSPKAGVTNTGELFF.

This clonotype was seen more than once but under ten times. The gene calls are TRBV5-1 and TRBJ2-7; possible D gene TRBD1, 6 bases. The CDR3 covers 13 residues. Per germline, CDR1 SGHRS and CDR2 YFSETQ. V was shortened by 0 bases and J by 9 bases, with 13 bases between the two germline ends. CDR3 amino acids: CASSLDEGVVQYF. The CDR3 DNA sequence: TGCGCCAGCAGCTTGGACGAGGGGGTAGTGCAGTACTTC.

This clonotype occurred a few times. V and J are TRBV13 and TRBJ2-7; a possible D gene is TRBD1 (5 bases). The CDR3 is 14 amino acids. Germline V gene data show CDR1 as PRHDT and CDR2 as FYEKMQ (reference sequence). Trimming removed 5 bases from V and 2 bases from J, with 13 bases in between. CDR3 coding DNA: TGTGCCAGCAGCCACCTACAGGCGACCTACGAGCAGTACTTC. Encoded protein: CASSHLQATYEQYF.

This clonotype occurred many times. The V gene is TRBV29-1, the J gene TRBJ2-2; maybe TRBD2 (6 bases). In germline, CDR1 is SQVTM, CDR2 ANQGSEA. V was trimmed by 2 bases and J by 11 bases, leaving 15 bases between them. The CDR3 has 13 amino acids. The CDR3 coding sequence is TGCAGCGTTGAACGGGGACTTCGAGGCGAGCTGTTTTTT. Translating gives CSVERGLRGELFF.

This chain uses TRBV5-5 with TRBJ2-1; 11 bases are shared with TRBD2. The V gene's germline CDR1 is SGHKS and CDR2 YYEKEE (reference sequence). This CDR3 is built from 17 residues. V gave up 4 bases and J gave up 7 bases; unmatched junction bases: 13. CDR3 sequence: CASSVLSGRALGNEQFF. CDR3 DNA sequence: TGTGCCAGCAGCGTACTTAGCGGGAGGGCCCTCGGGAATGAGCAGTTCTTC.